The clone carrying this TCR beta chain was seen more than once but under ten times. Its antigen remains unknown. This CDR3 has 12 residues. The V gene's germline CDR1 is MNHNS and CDR2 SASEGT. Investigators took RNA and DNA out together from 20-30 mg of unsorted bulk tissue. The data belong to a study of tumor-infiltrating lymphocytes in primary liver carcinoma. Regarding the study as a whole: Tumor region pairs overlapped more than did tumor-adjacent and tumor-blood pairs.

From 400 to 550 ng total RNA, TCR beta cDNA was generated with a primer in the constant region. Nested multiplex PCR, run for three rounds with slightly modified ARM-PCR, yielded TCR beta libraries. Primers for the first two PCR rounds were TRBV1-TRBV30 forward primers and a C-beta reverse primer (roughly 10 cycles per round). TCRdb analysed the multiplex PCR reads with MiXCR anew, one entry per CDR3 protein. Here the sample spans some 180,000 distinct CDR3 sequences, around four fifths being singletons. The chain combines TRBV6-1 with TRBJ2-3, with D perhaps matching TRBD1 or TRBD2 (5 bases each). The specimen sequenced was tumor tissue from primary liver carcinoma. The receptor's source is a man in his forties or fifties with primary liver carcinoma and hepatitis B virus infection. The CDR3 is CANSDGGATQYF. The DNA for the CDR3 is TGTGCTAACAGTGATGGGGGAGCTACGCAGTATTTT.